These T cell receptor beta chains were read from a single sample in a study of CD8 T cells in Susac syndrome. TCRdb recomputed calls from the immunoSEQ multiplex PCR reads with MiXCR, one row per CDR3 protein. The table has under 200,000 distinct CDR3 sequences, approximately 96% seen once. Sequenced input: CD4+ T cells from PBMCs. The receptor set was obtained from a human donor with Susac syndrome. CDR3s include the opening cysteine and the closing phenylalanine or tryptophan. D genes are given only for firm matches. Only part of the rows carry a size: once, few, many, or a class if the clone is expanded.

size	V	D	J	CDR3	DNA
-	TRBV30	-	TRBJ2-5	CAWSRSQETQYF	TGTGCCTGGAGTCGATCCCAAGAGACCCAGTACTTC
-	TRBV15	TRBD1	TRBJ1-3	CATSRATGVGNTIYF	TGTGCCACCAGCAGGGCAACAGGGGTCGGAAACACCATATATTTT
-	TRBV29-1	-	TRBJ2-7	CSHKRGGEQYF	TGCAGTCATAAGAGGGGGGGCGAGCAGTACTTC
-	TRBV20-1	TRBD1	TRBJ2-2	CSARGGQQYNTGELFF	TGCAGTGCTCGAGGGGGACAGCAGTACAACACCGGGGAGCTGTTTTTT
-	TRBV19	-	TRBJ1-5	CATRGVHSNQPQHF	TGTGCCACTCGCGGGGTCCATAGCAATCAGCCCCAGCATTTT
-	TRBV3-1	-	TRBJ1-6	CASSPDLGGGSPLHF	TGTGCCAGCAGCCCAGACCTAGGGGGTGGTTCACCCCTCCACTTT
few	TRBV28	-	TRBJ2-7	CASSLGTSYEQYF	TGTGCCAGCAGTTTAGGCACCTCCTACGAGCAGTACTTC
-	TRBV12-3/TRBV12-4	-	TRBJ1-5	CASNLSNQPQHF	TGTGCCAGCAACCTTAGCAATCAGCCCCAGCATTTT
-	TRBV7-2	-	TRBJ2-7	CASSLRAEQYF	TGTGCCAGCAGCTTACGGGCAGAGCAGTACTTC
-	TRBV5-1	TRBD2	TRBJ2-3	CASSPSTSGGRRDTQYF	TGCGCCAGCAGCCCTTCGACTAGCGGGGGGAGACGAGATACGCAGTATTTT